This TCR beta chain was obtained from a study of coeliac disease. This clone ranks as large. Produced via immunoSEQ multiplex PCR; TCRdb's table is partial and in-frame only. The table records 600 to 850 clones, 53% of them present only once. The CDR3 has 12 amino acids. Trimming removed 1 base from V and 6 bases from J, with 10 bases in between. CDR1 is GTSNPN, CDR2 SVGIG, per germline (reference sequence). This TCR was sampled from a woman in her forties or fifties without celiac disease. The rearrangement links TRBV30 to TRBJ2-7; D remains unclear. Material: intraepithelial lymphocytes from the gut. The CDR3 here is CAWSANHGEQYF. The CDR3 DNA reads TGTGCCTGGAGTGCAAACCACGGCGAGCAGTACTTC.